The 18 T cell receptor beta chains below come from one sample, sequenced in a study of T cell clonality in common variable immunodeficiency (dated by TCRdb to the mid-2010s). Libraries were made using the immunoSEQ multiplex PCR assay. This immuneACCESS table, as held by TCRdb, lists in-frame sequences with V and J called but not all clones. Of the missing ones, under half trace to an unresolved V gene in checked studies; the others have no known cause. The table gives tens of thousands of clones for this sample, with none occurring only once. Clones ranked in the top ten supply about 5.7% of the sample. Sequencing used peripheral blood mononuclear cells. These receptors all stem from a person aged 18 to 75 in good health.

In its sample, this clone was seen many times. The read gets to within 3 residues of the CDR3 end, and the germline J gene fills in the rest. The chain joins TRBV7-2 to TRBJ2-7; D might be TRBD1 (7 bases). CDR1 and CDR2 from the germline V gene are SGHTA and FQGNSA. V lost 5 bases and J lost 2, with 13 bases in between. CDR3 length: 14 residues. The sequenced part of the CDR3 DNA is TGTGCCAGCAGCGCGGGACAGAACCCCTACGAG. It specifies CASSAGQNPYE. The CDR3 reads in full as CASSAGQNPYEQYF.

This clone was detected many times. The CDR3 end is not reached by the read, which stops 3 residues before it; the germline J gene fills it in. The rearrangement links TRBV4-1 to TRBJ2-7; TRBD1 is a possible D gene (5 bases). The ends were cut back, 2 bases at V and 4 bases at J, with 12 bases in the middle. Per germline, CDR1 MGHRA and CDR2 YSYEKL. This CDR3 has 14 amino acids. The CDR3 DNA, read in part, is TGCGCCAGCAGCCAACAGGGTCATGGGTACGAG. Protein: CASSQQGHGYE. The full CDR3 sequence reads CASSQQGHGYEQYF.

A remark on this clone: The read comes to an end 3 residues before the CDR3 does, leaving the germline J gene to fill in the end. The rearrangement uses TRBV2 and TRBJ2-7; 12 nucleotides agree with TRBD2. Germline assignment: CDR1 SNHLY and CDR2 FYNNEI. The CDR3 has 18 amino acids. The junction had 13 bases not matched to a gene; V was cut back by 6 bases and J by 1 base. The chain's CDR3 is CASRKGLAGQPRSYEQYF. The DNA read from the CDR3 is TGTGCCAGCAGGAAAGGACTAGCGGGACAGCCTAGGTCCTACGAG.

There are many counts of this clone. The observed sequence ends 3 residues before the CDR3 terminus, with the missing tail filled in from the germline J gene. The V call is TRBV5-1, the J call TRBJ2-5; 16 bases match TRBD2. Germline V CDR1 and CDR2: SGHRS, YFSETQ. V lost 4 bases to trimming and J lost 2 bases; unmatched junction nucleotides: 2. This CDR3 is 16 amino acids long. The CDR3 loop reads CASSPGLAGGQETQYF. The part of the CDR3 DNA that was read is TGCGCCAGCAGCCCGGGACTAGCGGGAGGGCAAGAGACC.

This clone showed up just a few times. A far larger clone lies a single base away; this is likely a read error. The read comes to an end 3 residues before the CDR3 does, leaving the germline J gene to fill in the end. The V and J genes are TRBV7-3 and TRBJ2-1, with a weak D call TRBD2 (6 bases). The germline V gene has CDR1 SGHTA and CDR2 FQGTGA. The CDR3 loop spans 13 amino acids. The CDR3 loop reads CSSSLGLPDEQFF. CDR3 DNA, as far as it was read: TGTTCCAGCAGCCTGGGACTTCCAGATGAG.

This clone was recorded a few times. A read error is the likely source, as a far larger clone sits one nucleotide away. Read coverage stops 3 residues before the CDR3 terminus; the germline J gene supplies the remainder. The chain employs TRBV6-1 and TRBJ2-1; the D is unclear. The V end lost 3 bases, the J end lost 5 bases, and 14 bases lay between the germline ends. The CDR3 spans 15 residues. The germline gives CDR1 MNHNS, CDR2 SASEGT. The CDR3 reads CASSEGYGYDNEQFF. Incomplete CDR3 DNA: TGTGCCAGCAGTGAGGGCTATGGGTATGACAATGAG.

This clone was recorded at least ten times. The sequenced fragment ends 3 residues before the CDR3 boundary, so the rest is inferred from the germline J gene. The chain recombines TRBV2 with TRBJ1-1, with D possibly being TRBD1 (5 bases). The length of the CDR3 is 14 residues. The germline gives CDR1 SNHLY, CDR2 FYNNEI. V lost 7 bases and J 1 base, leaving 13 bases between the germline ends. Here the CDR3 reads CASIKGWQNTEAFF. The sequenced CDR3 bases are TGTGCCAGCATCAAGGGGTGGCAGAACACTGAA.

In its sample, this clone was seen many times. The read terminates 3 residues ahead of where the CDR3 ends, so the germline J gene completes it. The chain combines TRBV29-1 with TRBJ1-5, with D perhaps matching TRBD1 (5 bases). Germline V gene lookup returns CDR1 SQVTM and CDR2 ANQGSEA. Trimming removed 7 bases at V and 9 bases at J, with 31 bases between. CDR3 size: 17 residues. This CDR3 reads CSGLDGCGAADLGPQHF. The sequenced CDR3 bases are TGCAGCGGACTTGATGGATGTGGGGCGGCGGACCTGGGGCCC.

This clone appeared many times. The missing CDR3 end, 3 residues past where the read stops, is filled in from the germline J gene. The V gene is TRBV10-3, the J gene TRBJ2-5; D perhaps matches TRBD1 (8 bases). V was clipped by 3 bases and J by 4 bases, with 12 bases between them. This CDR3 has 14 residues. Germline V gene lookup returns CDR1 ENHRY and CDR2 SYGVKD. The DNA read from the CDR3 is TGTGCCATCAGTGAATACAGGGGGGGAGAGACC. Translating gives CAISEYRGGET. The full CDR3 protein is CAISEYRGGETQYF.

This clone has ten or more counts. The read halts 3 residues ahead of the CDR3 end, with the missing end drawn from the germline J gene. This sample includes further DNA sequences coding for the same CDR3. V gene TRBV5-1 combines with J gene TRBJ1-1; D may be TRBD1 (6 bases). The CDR3 loop spans 14 amino acids. CDR1 SGHRS and CDR2 YFSETQ come from the germline V gene. V shed 2 bases and J shed 1 base, with 9 bases lying between them. The part of the CDR3 DNA that was read is TGCGCCAGCAGCTTACCACAGGGGAACACTGAA. Its translation is CASSLPQGNTE. The whole CDR3 region reads CASSLPQGNTEAFF.

There are many counts of this clone. The read gets to within 3 residues of the CDR3 end, and the germline J gene fills in the rest. The V gene is TRBV28, the J gene TRBJ1-4, with D tentatively TRBD1 (5 bases). The ends were cut back, 7 bases at V and 4 bases at J, with 16 bases in the middle. The germline V gene has CDR1 MDHEN and CDR2 SYDVKM. CDR3 length equals 15 residues. The CDR3 bases that were read are TGTGCCAGCAAACCAAAGGGGCCTTATAATGAAAAA. Protein sequence: CASKPKGPYNEK. The whole CDR3 is CASKPKGPYNEKLFF.

This clone was detected ten times or more. From the germline J gene comes the end of the CDR3, since the read stops 3 residues before it. The gene calls are TRBV4-1 and TRBJ1-1; D gene unclear. The CDR3 length is 18 residues. V was cut by 0 bases and J by 5 bases, with 22 bases left in between. Per germline, CDR1 MGHRA and CDR2 YSYEKL. CDR3 DNA, as far as it was read: TGCGCCAGCAGCCAAGAAGGGAACTGGGCGGGAACGGGGACTGAA. Translating it yields CASSQEGNWAGTGTE. The complete CDR3 protein is CASSQEGNWAGTGTEAFF.

This clone was counted many times. With the read ending 3 residues before the CDR3 end, the germline J gene is used to fill in that end. This chain connects TRBV29-1 to TRBJ2-1; D gene ambiguous. Germline loops: CDR1 SQVTM, CDR2 ANQGSEA. The CDR3 spans 14 residues. Trimming left V 6 bases short and J 4 bases short, with 16 bases between. The CDR3 loop is CSVAPQILYNEQFF. The sequenced part of the CDR3 DNA is TGCAGCGTGGCCCCCCAGATTCTTTACAATGAG.

This clone has a count of ten or more. Coverage ceases 3 residues before the CDR3 finishes, and the germline J gene fills in the end. The J gene is TRBJ2-3, the V gene TRBV20-1; perhaps TRBD2 as D (6 bases). Germline CDR1 and CDR2: DFQATT and SNEGSKA (reference sequence). The CDR3 totals 13 residues. Trimming stripped 1 base from V and 6 bases from J, with 11 bases between. The CDR3 reads CSARAEGPDTQYF. CDR3 DNA (partial): TGCAGTGCTAGAGCGGAGGGCCCCGATACG.

This clone has a count of ten or more. The sequence runs out 3 residues before the end of the CDR3; the remainder is reconstructed from the germline J gene. The genes are TRBV19 and TRBJ1-4; 7 positions agree with TRBD1. In germline, CDR1 is LNHDA, CDR2 SQIVND (reference sequence). The CDR3 is 15 amino acids. V lost 7 bases, J lost 4 bases, and 9 bases stayed unmatched. The CDR3 spells CASTGRQGVNEKLFF. CDR3 bases read: TGTGCCAGTACCGGACGCCAGGGGGTTAATGAAAAA.

This clone has a count of ten or more. The missing CDR3 end, 3 residues past where the read stops, is filled in from the germline J gene. The chain couples TRBV20-1 to TRBJ1-4; D unclear. This CDR3 region has 16 residues. Germline lookup yields CDR1 DFQATT and CDR2 SNEGSKA (reference sequence). The V and J ends lost 0 bases and 5 bases respectively, with 16 bases between them. The CDR3 DNA, read in part, is TGCAGTGCTAGAGAACAGACGAGCCTGAGAAATGAAAAA. This translates into CSAREQTSLRNEK. The whole CDR3 protein reads CSAREQTSLRNEKLFF.

This clone has a count of ten or more. The sequenced fragment ends 3 residues before the CDR3 boundary, so the rest is inferred from the germline J gene. The chain recombines TRBV7-6 with TRBJ2-1; TRBD2 matches at 8 bases. There are 15 residues in the CDR3. The V and J ends lost 1 base and 4 bases, in that order; junction bases with no gene match: 3. CDR1 and CDR2 from the germline V gene are SGHVS and FNYEAQ. CDR3 amino acids: CASSLEAGVYNEQFF. Partial CDR3 DNA: TGTGCCAGCAGCTTAGAAGCGGGAGTTTACAATGAG.

This clone was seen ten or more times. Read sequence stops 3 residues before the CDR3 end, and the germline J gene provides the missing end. The V gene is TRBV6-2 or TRBV6-3, the J gene TRBJ2-7; 7 bases align to TRBD1. The CDR3 covers 17 residues. CDR1 is MNHEY, CDR2 SVGEGT, per germline. Germline trimming cut 0 bases from V and 3 bases from J; bases unmatched to any gene: 11. The CDR3 region is CASSYSRTGVEGYEQYF. The DNA read from the CDR3 is TGTGCCAGCAGTTACTCGCGTACAGGGGTAGAAGGCTACGAG.